This is a list of T cell receptor beta chains from one sample in a study of human T cells and chemical hapten exposure. TCRdb ran MiXCR on the RACE reads and lists one entry per CDR3 protein. There are 75,000 to 100,000 distinct CDR3 sequences in the sample; around 12% occur only once, and 2.1% lies in the top ten. The sequenced sample was whole blood, obtained in connection with sensitization to the hapten diphenylcyclopropenone (DPC). The receptors were gathered from a woman in her 40s with alopecia areata. Some clones in this sample may be carry-over from other donors' samples. CDR3s leave out the opening cysteine and the closing phenylalanine or tryptophan.

v_call: TRBV7-2; cdr3_aa: ASSWTGTSTDTQY
v_call: TRBV29-1; cdr3_aa: SVERQSQETQY
v_call: TRBV6-5; cdr3_aa: ASSYRGGGYEQY
v_call: TRBV12-3/TRBV12-4; cdr3_aa: ASSSKGEDGYT
v_call: TRBV28; cdr3_aa: ASRGAGGSYEQY
v_call: TRBV6-2/TRBV6-3; cdr3_aa: ASRESPTGNQPQH
v_call: TRBV4-1; cdr3_aa: ASSQERTEQPQH
v_call: TRBV11-2; cdr3_aa: ASSGRTSGSHNEQF
v_call: TRBV4-3; cdr3_aa: ASSQDKGFGSSFTDTQY
v_call: TRBV7-2; cdr3_aa: ASSPQLGFQETQY
v_call: TRBV5-1; cdr3_aa: ASSFPSVAGGLADTQY
v_call: TRBV20-1; cdr3_aa: SARVLISWIRGNTIY
v_call: TRBV28; cdr3_aa: ASSFPGDNQPQH
v_call: TRBV20-1; cdr3_aa: SAIRGSNQPQH
v_call: TRBV10-3; cdr3_aa: AIRDTDTQY
v_call: TRBV29-1; cdr3_aa: SVEEETPEQY
v_call: TRBV6-6; cdr3_aa: ASSFYGANEKLF